The 27 T cell receptor beta chains given below trace back to one sample, sequenced in a study of T cell responses to AZD1222 COVID-19 vaccine. Measured with immunoSEQ multiplex PCR; TCRdb has only the in-frame clones, and not every one. Of roughly 130,000 clones listed, roughly 90% are singletons. Material: peripheral blood, obtained on day 0 of AZD1222 vaccination. Receptors originate from an adult in good health.

The chain has TRBV21-1 and TRBJ2-7; TRBD1 is the table's D call, not checked against the DNA. TRBV21-1 is an annotated pseudogene. The CDR3 length is 13 residues. The CDR3 here is CASSGTPSYEQYF. In DNA form, the CDR3 reads TGTGCCAGCAGCGGGACACCTTCCTACGAGCAGTACTTC.

The V gene is TRBV3-1 (or the pseudogene TRBV3-2), the J gene TRBJ2-5; D gene uncertain. Germline loops: CDR1 LGHDT, CDR2 YNNKEL (reference sequence). V lost 2 bases to trimming and J lost 5 bases, with 15 bases between them. This CDR3 spans 15 amino acids. For the CDR3, the DNA is TGTGCCAGCAGCCAACTCGGCGGAGCATCGGAGACCCAGTACTTC. It codes for CASSQLGGASETQYF.

The chain recombines TRBV24-1 with TRBJ2-2; the D is unclear. V was cut by 1 base and J by 1 base, with 9 bases left in between. CDR3 length: 16 amino acids. Germline V CDR1 and CDR2: KGHDR, SFDVKD. CDR3 region: CATSDFSVGNTGELFF. The CDR3 DNA follows: TGTGCCACCAGTGATTTTTCGGTGGGGAACACCGGGGAGCTGTTTTTT.

The genes are TRBV12-3 or TRBV12-4 and TRBJ2-1; unclear D gene. V gave up 11 bases and J gave up 9 bases, with 11 bases separating them. The CDR3 has 10 amino acids. This chain's CDR3 is CASWRGEQFF. DNA for the CDR3: TGTGCCTCCTGGCGCGGTGAGCAGTTCTTC.

The chain recombines TRBV28 with TRBJ2-5; D is undetermined. Trimming stripped 4 bases from V and 5 bases from J, with 11 bases between. Germline V gene sequence: CDR1 MDHEN, CDR2 SYDVKM. This CDR3 is built from 13 residues. The CDR3 region has the DNA TGTGCCAGCAGTTACAGCGAAGGGGAGACCCAGTACTTC. This sequence encodes CASSYSEGETQYF.

The chain has TRBV6-5 and TRBJ2-7; TRBD2 is a possible D gene (5 bases). Germline V gene data show CDR1 as MNHEY and CDR2 as SVGAGI. The CDR3 runs 12 residues. V lost 8 bases and J 4 bases, leaving 12 bases between the germline ends. In nucleotides, the CDR3 is TGTGCCAGCCGGGGTAACGCATACGAGCAGTACTTC. Translation gives CASRGNAYEQYF.

This sequence joins TRBV3-1 (or the pseudogene TRBV3-2) and TRBJ1-2; 7 nucleotides line up with TRBD1. Trimming removed 0 bases from V and 5 bases from J; junction bases left unmatched: 9. Germline values: CDR1 LGHDT, CDR2 YNNKEL (reference sequence). The CDR3 spans 16 residues. The CDR3 DNA reads as TGTGCCAGCAGCCAAGATATGACAGGGAGGCGGTATGGCTACACCTTC. It translates to CASSQDMTGRRYGYTF.

The V call is TRBV28, the J call TRBJ1-5; the D is unclear. Per germline, CDR1 MDHEN and CDR2 SYDVKM. The CDR3 runs to 12 residues. Trimming stripped 3 bases from V and 6 bases from J, with 6 bases between. CDR3 coding DNA: TGTGCCAGCAGTTTGCAAGGTCAGCCCCAGCATTTT. It encodes CASSLQGQPQHF.

This clone has a handful of counts. This chain uses TRBV11-3 with TRBJ1-1; the D is unclear. Germline V gives CDR1 SGHNT, CDR2 YENEEA. The CDR3 is 13 amino acids. Deletions cut 5 bases from V and 1 base from J, with 8 bases between. The CDR3 DNA reads TGTGCCAGCAGCAAAAACTGGAACACTGAAGCTTTCTTT. It is translated as CASSKNWNTEAFF.

The chain's CDR3 is CSVGGASYGYTF. CDR3 DNA sequence: TGCAGCGTTGGGGGGGCGAGCTATGGCTACACCTTC. The rearrangement uses TRBV29-1 and TRBJ1-2, with D tentatively TRBD1 (6 bases). This CDR3 is built from 12 residues. CDR1 is SQVTM, CDR2 ANQGSEA, per germline. V gave up 4 bases and J gave up 4 bases, with 10 bases separating them. Complete variable domain (other parts from reference TRBV29-1 and TRBJ1-2): SAVISQKPSRDICQRGTSLTIQCQVDSQVTMMFWYRQQPGQSLTLIATANQGSEATYESGFVIDKFPISRPNLTFSTLTVSNMSPEDSSIYLCSVGGASYGYTFGSGTRLTVV.

The chain carries TRBV28 and TRBJ1-5; no clear D. V lost 6 bases and J lost 2, with 11 bases in between. There are 14 residues in the CDR3. Germline lookup yields CDR1 MDHEN and CDR2 SYDVKM. In DNA form, the CDR3 reads TGTGCCAGCAGCCCCCGTCGTGGCAATCAGCCCCAGCATTTT. This codes for CASSPRRGNQPQHF.

The rearrangement joins TRBV5-6 to TRBJ2-2, with 7 nucleotides matching TRBD2. Germline V gives CDR1 SGHDT, CDR2 YYEEEE. V lost 2 bases and J lost 0; bases outside the gene matches: 4. The CDR3 runs 16 residues. The CDR3 sequence is CASSFFRGANTGELFF. CDR3 bases: TGTGCCAGCAGCTTTTTTCGGGGGGCGAACACCGGGGAGCTGTTTTTT.

This clone was picked up one time. This chain links TRBV19 with TRBJ2-3; D may be TRBD1 (6 bases). Per the germline V gene, CDR1 is LNHDA and CDR2 is SQIVND (reference sequence). V was cut by 9 bases and J by 4 bases, with 17 bases left in between. The CDR3 runs 14 residues. CDR3 bases: TGTGCCAGCGGTGGGGGCATGAGGGCAGATACGCAGTATTTT. This sequence encodes CASGGGMRADTQYF.

This clone was counted once. Here the CDR3 reads CASSLVGETQYF. As DNA, the CDR3 is TGTGCCAGCAGTTTAGTCGGGGAGACCCAGTACTTC. The chain is built from TRBV12-3 or TRBV12-4 and TRBJ2-5; D unclear. Trimming took off 1 base at V and 5 bases at J, with 5 bases between the two ends. CDR3 length equals 12 residues.

The chain employs TRBV4-1 and TRBJ1-1; the D is unclear. The CDR3 consists of 13 residues. The germline V and J ends were trimmed by 1 base and 5 bases, with 8 bases remaining between them. Germline lookup yields CDR1 MGHRA and CDR2 YSYEKL. CDR3 nucleotide sequence: TGCGCCAGCAGCCAAGGAGGGAGGACTGAAGCTTTCTTT. This codes for CASSQGGRTEAFF.

The chain has TRBV28 and TRBJ2-1, with TRBD2 matching 8 bases. This CDR3 spans 15 amino acids. V dropped 7 bases and J dropped 9; count of bases not matched to a gene: 14. In germline, CDR1 is MDHEN, CDR2 SYDVKM. CDR3 region: CASTLGGGGFREQFF. Here the CDR3 DNA reads TGTGCCAGCACCCTTGGGGGCGGGGGGTTTCGTGAGCAGTTCTTC.

The chain carries TRBV6-5 and TRBJ1-5, with a weak D call TRBD1 (6 bases). Trimming pared 2 bases from V and 7 bases from J, leaving 9 bases between. CDR3 length: 13 residues. Looked up from germline, CDR1 is MNHEY and CDR2 is SVGAGI. DNA of the CDR3: TGTGCCAGCAGTTACGCAGGGGAGCAGCCCCAGCATTTT. Amino acids: CASSYAGEQPQHF.

This rearrangement joins TRBV5-6 to TRBJ1-2, with 7 bases that match TRBD1. J lost 0 bases, V lost 2 bases, and 4 bases had no gene match. The CDR3 runs to 15 residues. Germline V gene data show CDR1 as SGHDT and CDR2 as YYEEEE. This chain's CDR3 is CASSFRGRANYGYTF. DNA for the CDR3: TGTGCCAGCAGCTTTAGGGGGCGAGCTAACTATGGCTACACCTTC.

This clone was observed a few times. The chain couples TRBV5-5 to TRBJ1-1, with D uncertain. CDR1 and CDR2 (germline): SGHKS, YYEKEE (reference sequence). Trimming removed 4 bases at V and 1 base at J, with 8 bases between. The CDR3 has 13 residues. As DNA, the CDR3 is TGTGCCAGCAGCCGGGAGTGGAACACTGAAGCTTTCTTT. Protein product: CASSREWNTEAFF.

The V gene is TRBV3-1 (or the pseudogene TRBV3-2), the J gene TRBJ1-6; D might be TRBD1 (5 bases). This CDR3 has 14 amino acids. The V and J ends lost 0 bases and 11 bases respectively, with 11 bases between them. Germline CDR1 reads LGHDT; CDR2 reads YNNKEL (reference sequence). The CDR3 region has the DNA TGTGCCAGCAGCCAAGAGGGGGGTACGGCACCCCTCCACTTT. Residues: CASSQEGGTAPLHF.

This chain uses TRBV14 with TRBJ2-1; D unclear. V was clipped by 5 bases and J by 4 bases, with 3 bases between them. The CDR3 consists of 11 residues. CDR1 is SGHDN and CDR2 is FVKESK in the germline V gene. CDR3 nucleotides: TGTGCCAGCAGCATATACAATGAGCAGTTCTTC. Protein product: CASSIYNEQFF.

This rearrangement joins TRBV6-5 to TRBJ1-3; D may be TRBD1 (6 bases). From germline, CDR1 is MNHEY and CDR2 SVGAGI. The CDR3 extends over 14 amino acids. Trimming took off 6 bases at V and 6 bases at J, with 15 bases between the two ends. CDR3 coding DNA: TGTGCCAGCAGGTCCACCCAGGGGCCAAACACCATATATTTT. Its protein product is CASRSTQGPNTIYF.

The chain links TRBV30 to TRBJ1-1; no clear D gene. CDR3 size: 14 residues. V lost 2 bases and J 3 bases, leaving 13 bases between the germline ends. Germline assignment: CDR1 GTSNPN and CDR2 SVGIG (reference sequence). The CDR3 here is CAWSKYPGDTEAFF. The DNA of the CDR3 is TGTGCCTGGAGTAAATACCCTGGGGACACTGAAGCTTTCTTT. Combining the CDR3 with reference TRBV30 and TRBJ1-1 gives the whole variable domain SQTIHQWPATLVQPVGSPLSLECTVEGTSNPNLYWYRQAAGRGLQLLFYSVGIGQISSEVPQNLSASRPQDRQFILSSKKLLLSDSGFYLCAWSKYPGDTEAFFGQGTRLTVV.

This chain joins TRBV25-1 and TRBJ2-3; 7 bases are a match to TRBD2. Germline trimming cut 5 bases from V and 0 bases from J; bases unmatched to any gene: 5. This CDR3 contains 15 residues. From germline, CDR1 is MGHDK and CDR2 SYGVNS. The CDR3 reads CASSIRGESTDTQYF. As DNA, the CDR3 is TGTGCCAGCAGTATTCGGGGGGAGAGCACAGATACGCAGTATTTT.

This clone was seen a few times. CDR3 amino acids: CASRGTADYEQYF. The CDR3 region has the DNA TGTGCCAGCAGAGGGACCGCTGACTACGAGCAGTACTTC. The rearrangement links TRBV6-5 to TRBJ2-7; tentatively, D is TRBD1 or TRBD2 (5 bases each). V lost 6 bases to trimming and J lost 3 bases, with 12 bases between them. The CDR3 has 13 amino acids. Germline values: CDR1 MNHEY, CDR2 SVGAGI.

This chain joins TRBV7-2 and TRBJ1-1; 7 bases align to TRBD1. Trimming cost V 4 bases and J 6 bases; bases outside gene matches: 11. This CDR3 is 15 amino acids long. CDR1 is SGHTA, CDR2 FQGNSA, per germline. The CDR3 spells CASSSDRVGIAEAFF. DNA of the CDR3: TGTGCCAGCAGCTCAGACAGGGTAGGCATCGCTGAAGCTTTCTTT. Combining the CDR3 with reference TRBV7-2 and TRBJ1-1 gives the whole variable domain GAGVSQSPSNKVTEKGKDVELRCDPISGHTALYWYRQSLGQGLEFLIYFQGNSAPDKSGLPSDRFSAERTGGSVSTLTIQRTQQEDSAVYLCASSSDRVGIAEAFFGQGTRLTVV.

The chain carries TRBV7-8 and TRBJ1-2; TRBD1 might be the D (6 bases). The CDR3 loop spans 15 amino acids. Trimming took off 1 base at V and 3 bases at J, with 12 bases between the two ends. Germline V gives CDR1 SGHVS, CDR2 FQNEAQ. The CDR3 spells CASSLVRGGDYGYTF. Here the CDR3 DNA reads TGTGCCAGCAGCTTAGTCAGGGGTGGGGACTATGGCTACACCTTC. The full variable domain, rest sourced from reference TRBV7-8 and TRBJ1-2, is GAGVSQSPRYKVAKRGQDVALRCDPISGHVSLFWYQQALGQGPEFLTYFQNEAQLDKSGLPSDRFFAERPEGSVSTLKIQRTQQEDSAVYLCASSLVRGGDYGYTFGSGTRLTVV.